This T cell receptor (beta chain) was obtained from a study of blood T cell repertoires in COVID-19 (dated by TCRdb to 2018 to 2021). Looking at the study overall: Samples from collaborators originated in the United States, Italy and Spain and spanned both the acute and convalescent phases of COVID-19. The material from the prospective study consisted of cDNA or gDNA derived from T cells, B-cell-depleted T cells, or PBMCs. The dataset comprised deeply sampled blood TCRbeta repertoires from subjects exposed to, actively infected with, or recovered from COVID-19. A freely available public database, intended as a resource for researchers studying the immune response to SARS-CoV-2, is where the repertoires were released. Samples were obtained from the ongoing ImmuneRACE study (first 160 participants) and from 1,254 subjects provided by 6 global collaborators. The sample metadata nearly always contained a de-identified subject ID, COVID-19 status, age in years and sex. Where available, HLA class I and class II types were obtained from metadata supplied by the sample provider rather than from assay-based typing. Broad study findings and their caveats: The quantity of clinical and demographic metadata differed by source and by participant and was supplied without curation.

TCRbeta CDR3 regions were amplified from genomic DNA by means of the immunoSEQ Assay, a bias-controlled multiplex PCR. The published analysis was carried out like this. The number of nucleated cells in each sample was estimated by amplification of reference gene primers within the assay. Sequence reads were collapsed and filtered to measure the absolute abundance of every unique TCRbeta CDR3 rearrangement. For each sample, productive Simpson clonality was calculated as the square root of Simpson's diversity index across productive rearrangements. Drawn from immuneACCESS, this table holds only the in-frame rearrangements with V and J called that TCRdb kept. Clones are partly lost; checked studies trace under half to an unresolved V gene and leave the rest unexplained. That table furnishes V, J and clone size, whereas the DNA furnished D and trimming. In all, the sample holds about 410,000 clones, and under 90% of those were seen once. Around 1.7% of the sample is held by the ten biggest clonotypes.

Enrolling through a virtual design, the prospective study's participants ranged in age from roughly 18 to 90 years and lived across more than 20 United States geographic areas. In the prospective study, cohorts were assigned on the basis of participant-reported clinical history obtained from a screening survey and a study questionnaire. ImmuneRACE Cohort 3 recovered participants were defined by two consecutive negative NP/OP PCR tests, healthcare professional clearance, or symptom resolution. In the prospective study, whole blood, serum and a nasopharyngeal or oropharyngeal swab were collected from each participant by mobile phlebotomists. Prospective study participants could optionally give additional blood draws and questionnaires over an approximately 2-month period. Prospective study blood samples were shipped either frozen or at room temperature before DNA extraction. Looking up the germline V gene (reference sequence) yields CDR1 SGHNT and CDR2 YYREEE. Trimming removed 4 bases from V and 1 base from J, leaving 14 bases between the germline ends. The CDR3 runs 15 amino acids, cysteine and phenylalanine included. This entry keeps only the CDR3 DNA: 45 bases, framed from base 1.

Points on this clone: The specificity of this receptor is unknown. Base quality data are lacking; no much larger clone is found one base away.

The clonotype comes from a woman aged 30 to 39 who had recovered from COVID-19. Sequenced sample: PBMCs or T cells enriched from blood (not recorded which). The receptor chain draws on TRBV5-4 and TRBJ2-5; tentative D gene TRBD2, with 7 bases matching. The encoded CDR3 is CASSASGGPQETQYF. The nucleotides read TGTGCCAGCAGCGCCTCGGGGGGCCCCCAAGAGACCCAGTACTTC. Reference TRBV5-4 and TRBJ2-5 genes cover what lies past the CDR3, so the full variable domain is ETGVTQSPTHLIKTRGQQVTLRCSSQSGHNTVSWYQQALGQGPQFIFQYYREEENGRGNFPPRFSGLQFPNYSSELNVNALELDDSALYLCASSASGGPQETQYFGPGTRLLVL.